The sequence of this T cell receptor beta chain was determined in a study of ipilimumab plus nivolumab after autologous stem cell transplantation (dated by TCRdb to the early 2020s). A note on the overall study: A median of about 5 ipilimumab doses and about 8 nivolumab doses was received by trial patients. The intent-to-treat population of the trial was made up of some 36 patients. Patients in the trial were undergoing autologous transplant and had high-risk diffuse large B cell lymphoma, mature T cell lymphoma, or multiple myeloma. The myeloma cohort included high-risk transplant-naive patients and patients relapsing within 3 years of a first autologous transplant.

With respect to this clone: It has no known antigen specificity. Base quality data are lacking; no much larger clone is found one base away.

The V and J ends are trimmed by 6 bases and 5 bases, leaving 8 bases between them. Reading from cysteine to phenylalanine, the CDR3 counts 11 amino acids. CDR3 DNA is the only sequence kept; it has 33 bases, read in frame from the first base. The germline V gene (reference sequence) supplies CDR1 SEHNR and CDR2 FQNEAQ. Points the paper makes about the study in general: The authors concluded that, as post-transplant consolidation, combined checkpoint inhibition appeared tolerable. The authors stated that profiles of the T cell receptor repertoire, regulatory T cell phenotype and gut microbiota provided a biologic rationale for studying this approach further.

The library came from the immunoSEQ multiplex PCR assay. TCRdb took over this immuneACCESS table, retaining in-frame rearrangements with V and J assigned. Such tables are incomplete; in checked studies, under half of the missing clones stem from an unresolved V gene, and the remainder is unexplained. In this sample the table shows 1,500 or so clones, 81% of which occur a single time. More than 14% of the sample is held by the ten biggest clonotypes. Checkpoint therapy was initiated 14 to 28 days after autologous transplant, and ipilimumab was administered at 1 mg/kg intravenously on day 1 of selected weeks. Nivolumab was administered at 3 mg/kg intravenously on day 1 of weeks 1, 4, 7, 10, and every two weeks through week 26. This Phase Ib clinical trial tested ipilimumab plus nivolumab, a combined checkpoint inhibition, as consolidation after autologous stem cell transplantation.

This clonotype was sampled from a female donor with multiple myeloma. Recombination linked TRBV7-9 to TRBJ2-7, with the D segment identity uncertain. Source: PBMCs, taken in a trial of ipilimumab plus nivolumab as post-transplant consolidation. The CDR3 region: CASSSADEQYF. The nucleotides read TGTGCCAGCAGTTCTGCTGACGAGCAGTACTTC. The CDR3 plus the reference TRBV7-9 and TRBJ2-7 genes for the other parts give the full variable domain: DTGVSQNPRHKITKRGQNVTFRCDPISEHNRLYWYRQTLGQGPEFLTYFQNEAQLEKSRLLSDRFSAERPKGSFSTLEIQRTEQGDSAMYLCASSSADEQYFGPGTRLTVT.